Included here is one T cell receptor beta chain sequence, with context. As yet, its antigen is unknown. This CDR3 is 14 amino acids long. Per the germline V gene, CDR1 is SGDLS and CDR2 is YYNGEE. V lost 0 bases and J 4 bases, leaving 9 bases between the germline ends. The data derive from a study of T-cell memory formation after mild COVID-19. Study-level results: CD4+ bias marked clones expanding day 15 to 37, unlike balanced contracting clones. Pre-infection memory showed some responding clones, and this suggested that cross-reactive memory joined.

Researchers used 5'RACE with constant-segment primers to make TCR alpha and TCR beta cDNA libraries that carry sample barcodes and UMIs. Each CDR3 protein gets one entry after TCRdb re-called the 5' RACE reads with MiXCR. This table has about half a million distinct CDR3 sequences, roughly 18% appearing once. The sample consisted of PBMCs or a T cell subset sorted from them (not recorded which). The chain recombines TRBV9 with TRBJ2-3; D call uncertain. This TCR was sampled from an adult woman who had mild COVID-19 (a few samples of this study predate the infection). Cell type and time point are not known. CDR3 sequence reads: CASSVGPSADTQYF. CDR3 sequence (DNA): TGTGCCAGCAGCGTAGGTCCTTCGGCAGATACGCAGTATTTT.